The subject of this entry is one TCR beta chain. The sample is drawn from a study of blood T cell repertoires in COVID-19. Clones were read by immunoSEQ multiplex PCR, and TCRdb kept only the in-frame ones, dropping some. The data contain around 130,000 clones, over 80% of them singletons. V shed 6 bases and J 2 bases; nucleotides not matched to a gene: 3. Germline V gives CDR1 SQVTM, CDR2 ANQGSEA. The CDR3 length is 13 residues. Source material: peripheral blood. The genes are TRBV29-1 and TRBJ2-1; 8 nucleotides agree with TRBD1. The TCR was taken from a man aged 25 to 45 with COVID-19, enrolled during active disease. CDR3 amino acids: CSVPGQAYNEQFF. CDR3 DNA: TGCAGCGTGCCGGGACAGGCCTACAATGAGCAGTTCTTC.